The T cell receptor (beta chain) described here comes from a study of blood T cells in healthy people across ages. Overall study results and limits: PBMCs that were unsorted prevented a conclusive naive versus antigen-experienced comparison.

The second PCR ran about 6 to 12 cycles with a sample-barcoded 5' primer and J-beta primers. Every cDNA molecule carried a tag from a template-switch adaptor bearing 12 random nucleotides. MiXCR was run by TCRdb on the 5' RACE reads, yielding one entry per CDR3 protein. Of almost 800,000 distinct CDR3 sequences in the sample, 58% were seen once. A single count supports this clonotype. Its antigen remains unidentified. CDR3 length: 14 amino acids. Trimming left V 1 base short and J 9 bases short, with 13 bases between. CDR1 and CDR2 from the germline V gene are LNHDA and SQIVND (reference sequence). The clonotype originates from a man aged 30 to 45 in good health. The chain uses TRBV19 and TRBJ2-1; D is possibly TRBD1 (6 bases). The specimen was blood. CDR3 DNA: TGTGCCAGTAGTATAGCCCCCAGGGACACTGAGCAGTTCTTC. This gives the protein CASSIAPRDTEQFF.